This is a list of T cell receptor beta chains from one sample in a study of T-cell reconstitution after alpha-beta-depleted transplantation in children. TCRdb re-called the PCR reads through MiXCR, storing one row per CDR3 protein. The table shows about 90,000 distinct CDR3 sequences, with about 14% occurring only once. This sample comprised PBMCs, mostly from graft donor cells, obtained 180 days after TCRalphabeta/CD19-depleted stem cell transplant. The receptor source for this set is a male patient aged 2 to 9 who had a stem cell transplant for acute lymphoblastic leukemia, so the T cells may come from the graft donor. CDR3s include the opening cysteine and the closing phenylalanine or tryptophan. The D gene is left open where the match is weak. The size entry is marked missing in some rows and otherwise reads once, few, many or a size class.

D	size	J	V	CDR3	DNA
.	.	TRBJ1-2	TRBV6-1	CASSHRGGGGYGYTF	TGTGCCAGCAGCCACCGAGGGGGTGGGGGATATGGCTACACCTTC
TRBD1	.	TRBJ1-4	TRBV5-1	CASSLRSGDRANEKQFF	TGCGCCAGCAGCTTGAGGTCGGGCGACAGGGCGAATGAAAAACAGTTTTTT
.	.	TRBJ2-3	TRBV7-9	CASSSSSAIADTQYF	TGTGCCAGCAGCTCCTCATCCGCGATAGCAGATACGCAGTATTTT
TRBD1	many	TRBJ1-2	TRBV20-1	CSARAPLTGVGYTF	TGCAGTGCTAGAGCCCCACTTACAGGGGTGGGCTACACCTTC
TRBD2	few	TRBJ2-2	TRBV6-2/TRBV6-3	CASSSKTSGVNTGELFF	TGTGCCAGCAGTTCTAAGACTAGCGGGGTGAACACCGGGGAGCTGTTTTTT
.	many	TRBJ2-3	TRBV10-1	CATADPGRRNRNTQYF	TGCGCCACGGCAGACCCAGGCAGAAGGAACAGGAATACGCAGTATTTT
TRBD2	.	TRBJ2-3	TRBV28	CASSLAGLAVSTDTQYF	TGTGCCAGCAGTTTGGCGGGACTAGCGGTTAGCACAGATACGCAGTATTTT
.	.	TRBJ2-1	TRBV27	CASSFGGVEQFF	TGTGCCAGCAGTTTCGGAGGGGTGGAGCAGTTCTTC
TRBD2	many	TRBJ2-3	TRBV12-3/TRBV12-4	CASSPRIAGGRDTQYF	TGTGCCAGCAGTCCCCGGATAGCGGGGGGCCGCGATACGCAGTATTTT
.	few	TRBJ1-5	TRBV20-1	CSATGTIKQPQHF	TGCAGTGCTACCGGGACAATCAAACAGCCCCAGCATTTT
.	.	TRBJ1-6	TRBV24-1	CATSDLLGPSPLHF	TGTGCCACCAGTGATTTGTTGGGGCCTTCACCCCTCCACTTT
.	.	TRBJ2-3	TRBV20-1	CSARDRRRDTQYF	TGCAGTGCTAGAGATCGACGGCGGGATACGCAGTATTTT
.	.	TRBJ2-1	TRBV11-2	CASSFRPTPFGIYNEQFF	TGTGCCAGCAGCTTCCGCCCCACCCCTTTCGGTATATACAATGAGCAGTTCTTC
.	many	TRBJ2-5	TRBV12-5	CASSKTDFPHWETQYF	TGTGCTAGTTCAAAAACGGACTTCCCACACTGGGAGACCCAGTACTTC
.	.	TRBJ1-1	TRBV5-1	CASSLQKGGWTEAFF	TGCGCCAGCAGCTTGCAAAAGGGAGGTTGGACTGAAGCTTTCTTT
.	.	TRBJ2-7	TRBV20-1	CSALRYEQYF	TGCAGTGCCCTCCGATACGAGCAGTACTTC
.	.	TRBJ1-5	TRBV7-9	CASSLVSGANDNQPQHF	TGTGCCAGCAGCTTAGTCTCAGGAGCCAACGACAATCAGCCCCAGCATTTT
.	few	TRBJ1-2	TRBV7-2	CASSLDAGRTYGYTF	TGTGCCAGCAGCTTAGACGCAGGCCGAACCTATGGCTACACCTTC
.	.	TRBJ2-7	TRBV6-6	CAVLDGSSYEQYF	TGTGCCGTCCTGGACGGAAGCTCCTACGAGCAGTACTTC
.	.	TRBJ2-7	TRBV5-1	CASSSGTRSYEQYF	TGCGCCAGCAGCTCCGGGACACGCTCCTACGAGCAGTACTTC
.	.	TRBJ1-2	TRBV20-1	CSARGAGYTF	TGCAGTGCTAGAGGGGCTGGCTACACCTTC
TRBD2	few	TRBJ2-7	TRBV12-3/TRBV12-4	CASKSHGTNYEQYF	TGTGCCAGCAAGTCCCACGGGACTAACTACGAGCAGTACTTC
.	many	TRBJ1-1	TRBV25-1	CASSEGQNTEAFF	TGTGCCAGCAGTGAAGGACAGAACACTGAAGCTTTCTTT
TRBD1	.	TRBJ1-1	TRBV7-2	CASNRGYTEAFF	TGTGCCAGTAACAGGGGATACACTGAAGCTTTCTTT
.	few	TRBJ2-7	TRBV20-1	CSARDLAGQLYEQYF	TGCAGTGCTAGAGATCTCGCCGGACAGCTCTACGAGCAGTACTTC
TRBD1	.	TRBJ1-1	TRBV4-2	CASSQDHRTGYTEAFF	TGTGCCAGCAGCCAAGATCACCGGACAGGATACACTGAAGCTTTCTTT
.	.	TRBJ2-3	TRBV20-1	CSARDAREGTDTQYF	TGCAGTGCTAGAGATGCCAGGGAAGGCACAGATACGCAGTATTTT
.	.	TRBJ2-2	TRBV27	CASSLSGAGELFF	TGTGCCAGCAGTTTATCAGGTGCCGGGGAGCTGTTTTTT
TRBD1	few	TRBJ2-1	TRBV15	CATSIVRVGQGAHNEQFF	TGTGCCACCAGCATTGTTAGAGTGGGACAGGGGGCCCACAATGAGCAGTTCTTC
TRBD2	few	TRBJ2-1	TRBV27	CASSLGGGLVNEQFF	TGTGCCAGCAGTTTAGGCGGGGGGCTAGTCAATGAGCAGTTCTTC
TRBD1	few	TRBJ1-4	TRBV10-3	CAISPGTGEKLFF	TGTGCCATCAGCCCCGGGACAGGGGAAAAACTGTTTTTT
.	.	TRBJ2-7	TRBV10-3	CAISEWTVSGEQYF	TGTGCCATCAGTGAGTGGACAGTTTCGGGCGAGCAGTACTTC
.	many	TRBJ2-1	TRBV24-1	CATSPRGSRGALYNEQFF	TGTGCCACCAGTCCTCGAGGGAGTCGGGGGGCCCTCTACAATGAGCAGTTCTTC
.	.	TRBJ2-3	TRBV5-1	CASSVQGDTQYF	TGCGCCAGCAGCGTACAGGGAGATACGCAGTATTTT
.	.	TRBJ2-7	TRBV28	CASVRGTGSYEQYF	TGTGCCAGCGTTCGGGGGACGGGCTCCTACGAGCAGTACTTC
.	many	TRBJ1-2	TRBV10-2	CASSEPGWYGYTF	TGCGCCAGCAGTGAGCCGGGGTGGTATGGCTACACCTTC
TRBD1	.	TRBJ2-2	TRBV29-1	CSVGGGQGVNTGELFF	TGCAGCGTTGGGGGGGGACAGGGGGTGAACACCGGGGAGCTGTTTTTT
.	few	TRBJ2-1	TRBV5-4	CASSSPRVSNEQFF	TGTGCCAGCAGCTCCCCCAGGGTTTCGAATGAGCAGTTCTTC
.	many	TRBJ1-1	TRBV20-1	CSAPIPGETEAFF	TGCAGTGCACCCATTCCAGGGGAAACTGAAGCTTTCTTT
TRBD1	few	TRBJ2-4	TRBV5-1	CASSLGDRGKNIQYF	TGCGCCAGCAGCTTGGGGGACAGGGGCAAAAACATTCAGTACTTC
TRBD1	few	TRBJ2-3	TRBV11-3	CASSSLRDRESDTQYF	TGTGCCAGCAGCTCCCTCCGGGACAGGGAATCAGATACGCAGTATTTT
.	few	TRBJ1-2	TRBV29-1	CSVPDLSNEINYGYTF	TGCAGCGTCCCGGACCTTTCGAATGAGATTAACTATGGCTACACCTTC
.	many	TRBJ2-1	TRBV10-1	CASSGPGLSNEQFF	TGCGCCAGCAGTGGACCGGGTTTGAGCAATGAGCAGTTCTTC
.	.	TRBJ2-7	TRBV29-1	CSVEDLDGGPYEQYF	TGCAGCGTTGAAGACCTTGATGGGGGGCCCTACGAGCAGTACTTC
.	.	TRBJ2-5	TRBV5-4	CASSSPGRKETQYF	TGTGCCAGCAGCTCACCGGGACGTAAAGAGACCCAGTACTTC
.	.	TRBJ2-3	TRBV24-1	CATAPDGPSTDTQYF	TGTGCCACCGCTCCGGATGGACCAAGCACAGATACGCAGTATTTT
.	few	TRBJ2-7	TRBV25-1	CASSIIINFSYEQYF	TGTGCCAGCAGTATAATCATTAACTTCTCCTACGAGCAGTACTTC
TRBD2	many	TRBJ2-1	TRBV5-6	CASSLYLSSGRIDEQFF	TGTGCCAGCAGCTTGTATTTGAGCAGCGGGAGAATAGATGAGCAGTTCTTC